The sequence of this T cell receptor beta chain was determined in a study of T cells in localized non-small cell lung cancer (TCRdb year 2020). In terms of the full investigation: The study examined T cell repertoires in hundreds of patients with early-stage NSCLC and compared tumors with uninvolved tumor-adjacent lungs. The cohort consisted of a few hundred treatment-naive NSCLC patients whose localized lung tumors had been resected. Of the NSCLC patients, around 130 were male and approximately 99 were female, and the mean age was approximately 64 years.

Beyond this particular receptor, the publication reports: Higher blood T cell density associated with longer overall survival, while higher adjacent-lung clonality associated with shorter survival. A median of about 50 of the top 100 tumor clones turned up in the paired uninvolved adjacent lung, and some 28 of those clones also ranked among the top 100 of that same adjacent lung. Since the design was exploratory, TCR variables were selected using unadjusted p-values with no false-discovery rate correction. Uninvolved tumor-adjacent lung showed the highest T cell clonality, higher than tumor, which suggests more focused antigenic responses in the uninvolved tumor-adjacent lung. Because multi-region sequencing of the tumors was not done, intratumor heterogeneity could not be ruled out.

At diagnosis, peripheral blood, uninvolved tumor-adjacent lung and tumor were collected and were preserved as a mix of fresh-frozen and FFPE material. For TCR repertoire profiling, blood samples were analyzed in the form of peripheral blood mononuclear cells. Reading from cysteine to phenylalanine, the CDR3 counts 14 amino acids. CDR3 DNA only is kept here, 42 bases in frame from base 1. CDR1 is given as SEHNR and CDR2 as FQNEAQ, both from the germline V gene (reference sequence). V drops 5 bases and J drops 0 bases, leaving 10 bases in between. A remark on this clone: Its antigen has not been determined. Per-base qualities were not stored, and no clone one base away is much larger.

The immunoSEQ Assay was used to sequence TCR beta CDR3 regions from DNA. In the original analysis: To compute T cell density, TCR beta template counts were normalized to usable DNA, which was estimated by amplifying housekeeping genes. Using the preseqR package, richness was estimated by extrapolating to 120,000 templates for tissue samples and 400,000 templates for PBMC samples. Clonality was taken to be one minus Pielou's evenness. Tissue-enriched TCRs were identified by differential abundance testing using productive amino-acid clonotypes, minimum total count 5 and alpha 0.1. The Jaccard Index and the Morisita Overlap Index were used to measure repertoire overlap between compartments. GLIPH grouped TCR beta CDR3s together with public tetramer-defined viral CDR3s, and a viral motif had to include at least three viral sequences and show V-gene enrichment. The clones in this table, taken by TCRdb from immuneACCESS, are in-frame only. Not every clone is retained; where verified, under half of the shortfall comes from an unresolved V gene, and the cause of the rest is unknown. V and J calls plus clone size are reproduced from that table; the DNA served to infer D and trimming. The sample table holds around 91,000 clones, of which about 91% were seen once. Together, the top ten hold about 16% of the sample.

The rearranged segments are TRBV7-9 and TRBJ1-2; tentative D gene TRBD1, with 6 bases matching. The input for sequencing was peripheral blood, taken before any cancer treatment. The clonotype originates from a man between 40 and 69 years old with stage I squamous cell lung carcinoma. The encoded CDR3 is CASSLGQTNYGYTF. In nucleotides, the sequence is TGTGCCAGCAGCCTCGGACAGACTAACTATGGCTACACCTTC.